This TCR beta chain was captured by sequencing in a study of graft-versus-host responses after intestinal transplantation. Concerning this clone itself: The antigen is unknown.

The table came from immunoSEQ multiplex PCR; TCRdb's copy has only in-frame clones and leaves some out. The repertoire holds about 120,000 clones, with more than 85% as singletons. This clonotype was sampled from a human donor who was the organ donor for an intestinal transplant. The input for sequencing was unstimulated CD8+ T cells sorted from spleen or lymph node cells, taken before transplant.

Written as DNA, the CDR3 is TGTGCCAGCAGCTTGAGGACGGCTGCAACTAATGAAAAACTGTTTTTT. This sequence encodes CASSLRTAATNEKLFF. The V gene is TRBV5-6, the J gene TRBJ1-4, with D unresolved. V lost 1 base to trimming and J lost 0 bases, with 10 bases between them. The CDR3 length is 16 residues. Looked up from germline, CDR1 is SGHDT and CDR2 is YYEEEE.